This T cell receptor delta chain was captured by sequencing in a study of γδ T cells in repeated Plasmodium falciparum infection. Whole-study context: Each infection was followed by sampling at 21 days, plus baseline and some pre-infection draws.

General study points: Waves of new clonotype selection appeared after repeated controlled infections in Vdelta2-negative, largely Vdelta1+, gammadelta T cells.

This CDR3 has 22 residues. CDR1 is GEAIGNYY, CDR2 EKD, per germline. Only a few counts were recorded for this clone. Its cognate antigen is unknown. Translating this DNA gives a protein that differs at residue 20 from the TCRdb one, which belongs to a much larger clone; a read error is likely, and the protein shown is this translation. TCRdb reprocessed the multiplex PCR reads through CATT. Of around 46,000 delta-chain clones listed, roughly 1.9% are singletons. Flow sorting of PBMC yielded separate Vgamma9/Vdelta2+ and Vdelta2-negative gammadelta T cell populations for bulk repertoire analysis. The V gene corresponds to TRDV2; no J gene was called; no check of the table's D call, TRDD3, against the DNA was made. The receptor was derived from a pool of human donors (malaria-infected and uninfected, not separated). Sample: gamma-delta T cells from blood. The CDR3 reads CACDGVLGDTLSGSWDTRQIFF. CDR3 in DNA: TGTGCCTGTGACGGTGTACTGGGGGATACGCTCTCTGGCTCCTGGGACACCCGACAGATATTTTTC.